This T cell receptor (beta chain) derives from a study of graft-versus-host responses after intestinal transplantation. Study overall: Induction with anti-thymocyte globulin, then tacrolimus and steroids for 2 to 3 years, was given to all recipients. Study-level findings and limits: Early post-transplant falls in HvG clones accompanied the peak levels of circulating GvH clones. GvH clones were identified in recipient marrow, with some first appearing in ileum or blood.

To note about this clone: Antigen unknown.

CDR1 SGHTA and CDR2 FQGTGA come from the germline V gene. Germline trimming cut 2 bases from V and 5 bases from J; bases unmatched to any gene: 0. CDR3 size: 13 residues. Here immunoSEQ multiplex PCR was the method, and the copy in TCRdb shows in-frame clones only, minus some. The top ten hold roughly 0.17% of the sample, which has approximately 97,000 clones, roughly nine tenths seen once. The clonotype originates from a human donor who was the organ donor for an intestinal transplant. The genes are TRBV7-3 and TRBJ1-2; 9 nucleotides align to TRBD1. The material was unstimulated CD4+ T cells sorted from spleen or lymph node cells, obtained before transplant. In DNA, the CDR3 is TGTGCCAGCAGCTTAGGGACAGGGTATGGCTACACCTTC. Its translation is CASSLGTGYGYTF.